The rows below give T cell receptor beta chains drawn from one sample of a study of blood T cell repertoires in COVID-19. Libraries were prepared by immunoSEQ multiplex PCR; TCRdb keeps only in-frame clonotypes and omits some of them. The profile shows about 120,000 clones, 79% of them singletons. The source material was peripheral blood. These receptors all stem from an elderly woman with acute or convalescent COVID-19. Each CDR3 is given with its conserved first and last residue. The D gene is left open where the match is weak. Clone size is stated in some rows and not others, as once, few, many or a class when expanded.

TRBD1	TRBJ1-5	NA	TRBV6-5	CASRPGQGNNQPQHF	TGTGCCAGCAGGCCGGGACAGGGAAACAATCAGCCCCAGCATTTT
TRBD1	TRBJ2-1	many	TRBV2	CASSFRDRVTDEQFF	TGTGCCAGCAGTTTCCGGGACAGGGTAACCGATGAGCAGTTCTTC
TRBD1	TRBJ2-7	NA	TRBV5-8	CASSETGGASYEQYF	TGTGCCAGCAGCGAAACAGGGGGTGCGTCCTACGAGCAGTACTTC
TRBD1	TRBJ1-1	NA	TRBV6-6	CASSRDRAAFF	TGTGCCAGCAGCCGAGACAGGGCCGCTTTCTTT
TRBD2	TRBJ2-1	NA	TRBV19	CASSTGLAGEVEQFF	TGTGCCAGTAGTACGGGACTAGCGGGAGAAGTTGAGCAGTTCTTC
NA	TRBJ1-5	once	TRBV7-2	CASSLGGQGNQPQHF	TGTGCCAGCAGCTTAGGTGGCCAGGGGAATCAGCCCCAGCATTTT
TRBD1	TRBJ1-4	NA	TRBV30	CAWSPPTGTGNEKLFF	TGTGCCTGGAGTCCCCCTACCGGGACAGGGAATGAAAAACTGTTTTTT
TRBD2	TRBJ2-7	NA	TRBV29-1	CSVVWLLAGGEQYF	TGCAGCGTTGTGTGGCTACTAGCGGGAGGCGAGCAGTACTTC
NA	TRBJ2-2	NA	TRBV5-1	CASSLVGGHNTGELFF	TGCGCCAGCAGCTTGGTCGGGGGGCACAACACCGGGGAGCTGTTTTTT
TRBD2	TRBJ2-1	NA	TRBV28	CASSTGLAGFQFF	TGTGCCAGCAGTACGGGACTAGCGGGATTTCAGTTCTTC
NA	TRBJ2-7	NA	TRBV28	CASIPGPRWGVEQYF	TGTGCCAGCATCCCGGGACCCCGATGGGGGGTCGAGCAGTACTTC